The 8 T cell receptor beta chains presented below share a single source sample, sequenced in a study of cytomegalovirus exposure and HLA in healthy donors. Vbeta (60) and Jbeta (13) primers were used in the PCR. Generated by immunoSEQ multiplex PCR, the TCRdb table keeps only in-frame clones and is missing some. In the table there are 180,000 or so clones, about four fifths of which are singletons. The sample was PBMCs. The receptors originated from a man in his forties in good health and CMV-seronegative.

The gene calls are TRBV12-5 and TRBJ2-3, with TRBD2 matching over 7 bases. CDR3 length: 16 residues. The germline V gene has CDR1 LGHNT and CDR2 FRNRAP. The V and J ends lost 3 bases and 2 bases, in that order; junction bases with no gene match: 8. The CDR3 DNA reads TGTGCTAGTGGTTTCGCCCCTAGCGGATTCACAGATACGCAGTATTTT. Translation gives CASGFAPSGFTDTQYF.

This clone was found a few times. The chain employs TRBV6-1 and TRBJ1-2, with 7 bases identical to TRBD1. Germline CDR1 is MNHNS and CDR2 is SASEGT. This CDR3 is 16 amino acids long. The V gene end was trimmed by 4 bases and the J gene end by 7 bases; junction bases not matched to a gene: 15. CDR3 DNA: TGTGCCAGCAGTGGTAAGAACAGGGGCGTCCTGACTGGCTACACCTTC. Translating it yields CASSGKNRGVLTGYTF.

The chain links TRBV29-1 to TRBJ2-5; 9 bases are a match to TRBD2. The trim removed 4 bases at V and 1 base at J, leaving 7 bases unmatched. The CDR3 spans 15 residues. Germline-derived CDR1 and CDR2 are SQVTM and ANQGSEA. The CDR3 nucleotides read TGCAGCGTTGCTATAGCGGGGGCGGCCCAAGAGACCCAGTACTTC. The encoded protein is CSVAIAGAAQETQYF.

V and J are TRBV28 and TRBJ2-7, with 7 nucleotides matching TRBD1. CDR1 and CDR2 (germline): MDHEN, SYDVKM. Unmatched junction bases numbered 9, after V lost 6 bases and J lost 4 bases. The CDR3 is 14 amino acids. This CDR3 is CASSLDRVGYEQYF. CDR3 coding DNA: TGTGCCAGCAGCCTCGACAGGGTCGGATACGAGCAGTACTTC. The variable domain in full, completed from reference TRBV28 and TRBJ2-7, reads DVKVTQSSRYLVKRTGEKVFLECVQDMDHENMFWYRQDPGLGLRLIYFSYDVKMKEKGDIPEGYSVSREKKERFSLILESASTNQTSMYLCASSLDRVGYEQYFGPGTRLTVT.

V is TRBV30 and J is TRBJ2-1; a weak D match, TRBD1 (5 bases). The V end was cut by 2 bases, the J end by 10 bases, with 12 bases between. The germline gives CDR1 GTSNPN, CDR2 SVGIG (reference sequence). The CDR3 sequence is 12 residues long. Here the CDR3 DNA reads TGTGCCTGGAGTCACCAGGGTTACGAGCAGTTCTTC. The encoded protein is CAWSHQGYEQFF.

The chain is built from TRBV4-1 and TRBJ2-3; possible D gene TRBD2, 5 bases. Per germline, CDR1 MGHRA and CDR2 YSYEKL. The CDR3 has 16 amino acids. Between the trimmed V and J ends, which lost 2 bases and 1 base, there was a span of 13 bases. The CDR3 sequence is CASSQSVSRGTDTQYF. The CDR3 DNA reads TGCGCCAGCAGCCAATCTGTCTCGCGGGGCACAGATACGCAGTATTTT.

The chain combines TRBV5-1 with TRBJ2-7; 7 bases map to TRBD2. The CDR3 is made up of 16 amino acids. Germline CDR1 reads SGHRS; CDR2 reads YFSETQ. Trimming took 1 base from V and 3 from J; bases not matched to a gene: 10. This chain's CDR3 is CASSLTGSGGLYEQYF. The CDR3 DNA reads as TGCGCCAGCAGCTTGACAGGTTCGGGGGGTCTCTACGAGCAGTACTTC.

In this sample, this clone turned up once. V is TRBV15 and J is TRBJ2-5; 9 nucleotides match TRBD1. This CDR3 is 15 amino acids long. The J segment lost 4 bases and the V segment lost 6 bases, leaving 9 bases of the junction unmatched. Germline lookup yields CDR1 LNHNV and CDR2 YYDKDF (reference sequence). The CDR3 DNA is TGTGCCACCAGTTTGGGGAGACAGGGGGGAGAGACCCAGTACTTC. It yields the protein CATSLGRQGGETQYF. The full variable domain, completed using reference TRBV15 and TRBJ2-5, is DAMVIQNPRYQVTQFGKPVTLSCSQTLNHNVMYWYQQKSSQAPKLLFHYYDKDFNNEADTPDNFQSRRPNTSFCFLDIRSPGLGDTAMYLCATSLGRQGGETQYFGPGTRLLVL.